The present entry profiles one T cell receptor (beta chain) with its context. Its specificity is unknown. The TCR beta cDNA libraries carried unique molecular identifiers. TCRdb reanalysed the PCR reads using MiXCR and keeps one entry per CDR3 protein. The sample contains about 820,000 distinct CDR3 sequences, approximately 53% of which appear only once. CDR3 length equals 14 residues. Germline-derived CDR1 and CDR2 are SGHVS and FNYEAQ. V lost 5 bases to trimming and J lost 0 bases, with 10 bases between them. The sample belongs to a study of post-analysis software for immune sequencing data. Study findings and constraints: TRBV5-6, TRBV5-1 and TRBV20-1 were among roughly five TRBV segments more frequent in patients than controls.

The chain carries TRBV7-6 and TRBJ1-1; perhaps TRBD1 as D (5 bases). The clonotype originates from a girl aged 5-17 years with multiple sclerosis. Specimen: blood. The CDR3, as DNA: TGTGCCAGCAGCCACACAGGTGTGAACACTGAAGCTTTCTTT. Amino acid sequence: CASSHTGVNTEAFF.